These 14 T cell receptor beta chains were sequenced from one sample in a study of identical twins. TCRdb re-called the 5' RACE reads through MiXCR, storing one row per CDR3 protein. In the table there are hundreds of thousands of distinct CDR3 sequences, approximately 22% of which are singletons. The data also belong to a second study, concerning T cells expressing NK-cell markers.

The sequenced sample consisted of PBMCs. The receptors come from a woman between 18 and 29 years old in good health.

In its sample, this clonotype was seen a few times. This sequence joins TRBV20-1 and TRBJ2-2; possibly TRBD1 for D (5 bases). The CDR3 spans 12 residues. From germline, CDR1 is DFQATT and CDR2 SNEGSKA (reference sequence). Trimming removed 7 bases from V and 7 bases from J, with 13 bases in between. The CDR3: CSVGRADGELFF. The DNA of the CDR3 is TGCAGTGTCGGCAGGGCCGACGGGGAGCTGTTTTTT.

In this sample, this clonotype turned up many times. The chain employs TRBV12-3 or TRBV12-4 and TRBJ2-5; 9 positions match TRBD1. CDR3 length equals 14 residues. With 3 bases clipped from V and 5 bases from J, the junction kept 4 bases outside the gene matches. The CDR3 sequence is CASSLTGGGETQYF. The CDR3 bases are TGTGCCAGCAGTTTGACAGGGGGTGGGGAGACCCAGTACTTC.

This chain joins TRBV20-1 and TRBJ2-3; 7 nucleotides agree with TRBD2. V dropped 4 bases and J dropped 1; count of bases not matched to a gene: 5. The CDR3 extends over 14 amino acids. CDR1 and CDR2 from the germline V gene are DFQATT and SNEGSKA (reference sequence). This CDR3 is CSAISGPGTDTQYF. CDR3 DNA: TGCAGTGCTATTAGCGGGCCTGGCACAGATACGCAGTATTTT.

This clonotype was counted only a few times. The chain combines TRBV7-9 with TRBJ2-1, with a weak D call TRBD2 (5 bases). The CDR3 is 16 amino acids. Trimming removed 7 bases from V and 0 bases from J, with 16 bases in between. Germline V gives CDR1 SEHNR, CDR2 FQNEAQ (reference sequence). The CDR3 spells CASTLPQRSSYNEQFF. The CDR3 DNA follows: TGTGCCAGCACCCTACCCCAGCGGAGCTCCTACAATGAGCAGTTCTTC.

The rearrangement links TRBV29-1 to TRBJ2-3; possibly TRBD1 or TRBD2 for D (5 bases each). The CDR3 covers 14 residues. CDR1 and CDR2 from the germline V gene are SQVTM and ANQGSEA. Trimming removed 4 bases from V and 10 bases from J, with 21 bases in between. The CDR3 loop reads CSVVVGTAFGAQYF. CDR3 in DNA: TGCAGCGTTGTTGTCGGGACCGCCTTCGGGGCGCAGTATTTT.

This clonotype was picked up many times. One junction end does not reproduce the germline sequence, and a read error may be involved. The chain combines TRBV5-1 with TRBJ2-5; TRBD1 matches at 8 bases. The CDR3 runs 13 residues. Germline loops: CDR1 SGHRS, CDR2 YFSETQ. The CDR3 here is CASSLTGEETQYF. DNA for the CDR3: TGTGCCAGCAGCCTGACAGGGGAAGAGACCCAGTACTTC.

The chain employs TRBV5-6 and TRBJ2-7, with TRBD2 as a possible D gene (5 bases). Deletions cut 2 bases from V and 3 bases from J, with 15 bases between. Germline lookup yields CDR1 SGHDT and CDR2 YYEEEE. The CDR3 sequence is 15 residues long. As DNA, the CDR3 is TGTGCCAGCAGCTTCCGGGGTATTAGTAACTACGAGCAGTACTTC. Its translation is CASSFRGISNYEQYF.

This clonotype has more than one count but fewer than ten. The CDR3 spells CAISEHREETQYF. The CDR3, as DNA: TGTGCCATCAGTGAGCACAGAGAAGAGACCCAGTACTTC. This chain joins TRBV10-3 and TRBJ2-5, with D unclear. CDR1 ENHRY and CDR2 SYGVKD come from the germline V gene. Trimming removed 2 bases from V and 3 bases from J, with 7 bases in between. This CDR3 is built from 13 residues.

This clonotype was detected a few times. V gene TRBV7-9 combines with J gene TRBJ2-7; D call uncertain. The germline gives CDR1 SEHNR, CDR2 FQNEAQ (reference sequence). Trimming took 0 bases from V and 5 from J, leaving 20 bases between them. The CDR3 loop spans 17 amino acids. This CDR3 reads CASSLARGWQVGDEQYF. As DNA, the CDR3 is TGTGCCAGCAGCTTAGCGCGAGGCTGGCAGGTTGGTGACGAGCAGTACTTC. Looking up the rest from reference TRBV7-9 and TRBJ2-7 gives the full variable domain: DTGVSQNPRHKITKRGQNVTFRCDPISEHNRLYWYRQTLGQGPEFLTYFQNEAQLEKSRLLSDRFSAERPKGSFSTLEIQRTEQGDSAMYLCASSLARGWQVGDEQYFGPGTRLTVT.

The sample holds a few counts of this clonotype. V gene TRBV7-9 combines with J gene TRBJ2-3; 7 bases are shared with TRBD2. The CDR3 contains 16 residues. Germline CDR1 is SEHNR and CDR2 is FQNEAQ (reference sequence). V shed 2 bases and J 4 bases; nucleotides not matched to a gene: 9. This chain's CDR3 is CASSLSGSGAADTQYF. In nucleotides, the CDR3 is TGTGCCAGCAGCTTATCAGGGAGCGGGGCAGCAGATACGCAGTATTTT.

V usage is TRBV7-2 and J usage is TRBJ2-7; TRBD1 matches at 7 bases. Unmatched junction bases numbered 8, after V lost 11 bases and J lost 7 bases. Germline CDR1 and CDR2: SGHTA and FQGNSA. The CDR3 covers 11 residues. The CDR3 DNA reads TGTGCCGCCGGGACAGCCGAGGAGCAGTACTTC. Translation gives CAAGTAEEQYF.

A note on this clonotype: Since a much larger clone is just one base distant, this may be a read error. The V call is TRBV12-3 or TRBV12-4, the J call TRBJ1-5; TRBD1 is a possible D gene (5 bases). The V gene lost 6 bases and the J gene lost 0 bases, with 9 bases spanning the gap. There are 14 residues in the CDR3. The CDR3 loop is CASSKTDSNQPQHF. The CDR3 bases are TGTGCCAGCAGCAAGACAGATAGCAATCAGCCCCAGCATTTT.

This clonotype was picked up many times. The junction does not match germline at one end; this may be a read error. In DNA form, the CDR3 reads TGTGCCAGCAGCTTAGGTGGTGGAGAGACCCAGTACTTC. It encodes CASSLGGGETQYF. V and J are TRBV5-1 and TRBJ2-5, with no clear D. Germline CDR1 reads SGHRS; CDR2 reads YFSETQ. The CDR3 consists of 13 residues.

The J gene is TRBJ2-7, the V gene TRBV7-6, with 9 bases fitting TRBD1. Germline assignment: CDR1 SGHVS and CDR2 FNYEAQ. This CDR3 has 16 residues. The J segment lost 5 bases and the V segment lost 1 base, leaving 9 bases of the junction unmatched. Here the CDR3 DNA reads TGTGCCAGCAGCTTAGGGCCGGGACAGGGTTATAACGAGCAGTACTTC. It codes for CASSLGPGQGYNEQYF.